Below are 3 T cell receptor beta chains sequenced from a single sample in a study of blood T cell repertoires in COVID-19. Profiled with immunoSEQ multiplex PCR; TCRdb holds only in-frame clones, not every one. This table has under 200,000 clones, about 80% appearing once. Sequenced input: PBMCs or T cells enriched from blood (not recorded which). These TCRs come from a man between 50 and 59 years old who had recovered from COVID-19.

V usage is TRBV2 and J usage is TRBJ1-1; a weak D match, TRBD1 (6 bases). This CDR3 contains 17 residues. Trimming took off 4 bases at V and 4 bases at J, with 22 bases between the two ends. Germline V CDR1 and CDR2: SNHLY, FYNNEI. The CDR3 DNA sequence: TGTGCCAGCAGTGCCCCGTCCGGGGGGGGCTGGGGCACTGAAGCTTTCTTT. Translating it yields CASSAPSGGGWGTEAFF.

The rearrangement joins TRBV20-1 to TRBJ2-7; 11 bases map to TRBD2. The V gene's germline CDR1 is DFQATT and CDR2 SNEGSKA (reference sequence). The CDR3 runs to 13 residues. The trim removed 3 bases at V and 2 bases at J, leaving 0 bases unmatched. CDR3 protein: CSASSGGAYEQYF. CDR3 sequence (DNA): TGCAGTGCTAGTAGCGGGGGGGCCTACGAGCAGTACTTC.

This clone was recorded a few times. The chain has TRBV10-3 and TRBJ1-1, with D perhaps matching TRBD1 (5 bases). The CDR3 length is 16 residues. The germline V gene has CDR1 ENHRY and CDR2 SYGVKD. The V and J ends lost 3 bases and 5 bases respectively, with 19 bases between them. CDR3 sequence (DNA): TGTGCCATCAGTGACTGGGGGGTCGCTGAGATAACTGAAGCTTTCTTT. Translated, it gives CAISDWGVAEITEAFF.